These 15 T cell receptor beta chains came from one sample sequenced in a study of cytomegalovirus exposure and HLA in healthy donors. PCR involved 60 Vbeta and 13 Jbeta primers. TCRdb keeps only in-frame clones here, not all; method: immunoSEQ multiplex PCR. Among a few hundred thousand clones listed, approximately 84% were seen once. Sequenced material: PBMCs. Receptor source: a woman in her thirties or forties in good health and CMV-seropositive.

The CDR3 DNA is TGTGCCAGTAGTATTATGGGCGCAGGGGATGTGCAGTACTTC. It is translated as CASSIMGAGDVQYF. The chain employs TRBV19 and TRBJ2-7; a possible D gene is TRBD1 (6 bases). This CDR3 is built from 14 residues. Trimming removed 3 bases at V and 9 bases at J, with 18 bases between. The germline V gene has CDR1 LNHDA and CDR2 SQIVND (reference sequence).

This chain connects TRBV5-6 to TRBJ1-3; 7 bases line up with TRBD1. V was pared by 4 bases and J by 4 bases, with 8 bases of the junction left unmatched. The CDR3 covers 15 residues. Germline V CDR1 and CDR2: SGHDT, YYEEEE. The CDR3, as DNA: TGTGCCAGCAGCGGAGACAGGGCGTACGGAAACACCATATATTTT. This sequence encodes CASSGDRAYGNTIYF.

This chain links TRBV6-6 with TRBJ1-3; D remains ambiguous. From germline, CDR1 is MNHNY and CDR2 SVGAGI (reference sequence). The CDR3 is made up of 15 amino acids. V shed 5 bases and J shed 4 bases, with 15 bases lying between them. CDR3 DNA sequence: TGTGCCAGCAGTCCGACTGGGTTATCCGGAAACACCATATATTTT. This encodes CASSPTGLSGNTIYF.

The V and J genes are TRBV10-3 and TRBJ2-7; 7 bases map to TRBD2. Germline-derived CDR1 and CDR2 are ENHRY and SYGVKD. The CDR3 extends over 16 amino acids. With 6 bases clipped from V and 1 base from J, the junction kept 12 bases outside the gene matches. The CDR3 bases are TGTGCCATCAGCCACAAAGGCCTAGCGGAATCCTACGAGCAGTACTTC. This codes for CAISHKGLAESYEQYF.

The chain combines TRBV5-1 with TRBJ1-4; D is perhaps TRBD1 (5 bases). The V end lost 0 bases, the J end lost 5 bases, and 14 bases lay between the germline ends. From germline, CDR1 is SGHRS and CDR2 YFSETQ. The length of the CDR3 is 16 residues. CDR3 sequence (DNA): TGCGCCAGCAGCTTGGCCTACGGGGGTGGAAATGAAAAACTGTTTTTT. Residues: CASSLAYGGGNEKLFF.

This sequence joins TRBV5-1 and TRBJ2-4; unclear D gene. Looked up from germline, CDR1 is SGHRS and CDR2 is YFSETQ. The V end lost 0 bases, the J end lost 0 bases, and 10 bases lay between the germline ends. The CDR3 covers 16 residues. CDR3 sequence (DNA): TGCGCCAGCAGCTTGGGATCTAACCAAGCCAAAAACATTCAGTACTTC. Protein product: CASSLGSNQAKNIQYF.

The DNA for the CDR3 is TGTGCCAGCAGCTGGGGACTGGAGCTCACAGATACGCAGTATTTT. Residues: CASSWGLELTDTQYF. V usage is TRBV13 and J usage is TRBJ2-3; D possibly corresponds to TRBD2 (6 bases). The germline V and J ends were trimmed by 4 bases and 2 bases, with 13 bases remaining between them. Germline CDR1 reads PRHDT; CDR2 reads FYEKMQ (reference sequence). The CDR3 is made up of 15 amino acids.

This sequence joins TRBV10-2 and TRBJ2-7; weak D call: TRBD1 (5 bases). The germline V gene has CDR1 WSHSY and CDR2 SAAADI. This CDR3 has 13 residues. Trimming cost V 9 bases and J 2 bases, with 14 bases left between them. The CDR3 reads CARLTGRTYEQYF. CDR3 nucleotide sequence: TGCGCCAGACTCACAGGACGAACCTACGAGCAGTACTTC.

As for this clone: The same CDR3 arises from other DNA sequences in this sample as well. The chain has TRBV7-2 and TRBJ2-1, with D maybe TRBD1 (5 bases). Germline lookup yields CDR1 SGHTA and CDR2 FQGNSA. The CDR3 is 13 amino acids. V dropped 3 bases and J dropped 4 bases, with 7 bases sitting between them. CDR3 nucleotide sequence: TGTGCCAGCAGCTTGACAGTTTACAATGAGCAGTTCTTC. Its translation is CASSLTVYNEQFF.

The V and J genes are TRBV19 and TRBJ2-7, with a weak D call TRBD1 (6 bases). The V and J ends lost 1 base and 2 bases respectively, with 15 bases between them. Per germline, CDR1 LNHDA and CDR2 SQIVND (reference sequence). This CDR3 has 16 residues. CDR3: CASSIGPGTIPYEQYF. As DNA, the CDR3 is TGTGCCAGTAGTATAGGCCCGGGGACAATTCCCTACGAGCAGTACTTC.

The chain combines TRBV18 with TRBJ1-2; D is unclear. The V and J ends lost 3 bases and 0 bases respectively, with 11 bases between them. CDR1 and CDR2 (germline): KGHSH, LQKENI. The CDR3 is 15 amino acids. The CDR3 reads CASSPQDSTNYGYTF. CDR3 coding DNA: TGTGCCAGCTCACCTCAGGACTCCACTAACTATGGCTACACCTTC.

A few counts support this clone. The chain couples TRBV2 to TRBJ1-2; the match to TRBD1 covers 8 bases. From germline, CDR1 is SNHLY and CDR2 FYNNEI. The junction had 8 bases not matched to a gene; V was cut back by 6 bases and J by 14 bases. This CDR3 is built from 11 residues. CDR3 sequence reads: CASSADRGGTF. For the CDR3, the DNA is TGTGCCAGCAGCGCCGACAGGGGTGGAACCTTC.

The J gene is TRBJ2-5, the V gene TRBV5-4; 7 nucleotides match TRBD2. The CDR3 spans 13 residues. Germline CDR1 is SGHNT and CDR2 is YYREEE (reference sequence). J was trimmed by 5 bases and V by 0 bases; bases with no gene match: 1. CDR3 nucleotides: TGTGCCAGCAGCTTGGGGGGAGGGGAGACCCAGTACTTC. Amino acids: CASSLGGGETQYF.

The gene calls are TRBV7-2 and TRBJ1-2; TRBD1 is a possible D gene (5 bases). CDR3 length: 13 residues. Trimming cost V 3 bases and J 4 bases, with 9 bases left between them. Germline V lookup: CDR1 SGHTA, CDR2 FQGNSA. Here the CDR3 reads CASSFSGFYGYTF. The CDR3, as DNA: TGTGCCAGCAGCTTTTCAGGGTTCTATGGCTACACCTTC.

This sequence joins TRBV6-5 and TRBJ2-5, with 8 bases aligning to TRBD2. The J call may be in error: the DNA end matches TRBJ2-7 better. CDR1 and CDR2 from the germline V gene are MNHEY and SVGAGI. There are 13 residues in the CDR3. In DNA form, the CDR3 reads TGTGCCAGCAGTCTAATCGGGACTAGCGAGCAGTACTTC. Encoded protein: CASSLIGTSEQYF.